This T cell receptor beta chain was captured by sequencing in a study of control samples from healthy donors and cancer patients. Trimming took 10 bases from V and 5 from J, leaving 13 bases between them. This CDR3 spans 12 amino acids. The assay was immunoSEQ multiplex PCR, and TCRdb's table has in-frame clones only and misses some. The data contain about 86,000 clones, just over 90% of them singletons. The genes are TRBV12-3 or TRBV12-4 and TRBJ2-3; D is ambiguous. The sequence came from a woman between 25 and 40 years old in good health. Specimen: blood. The CDR3 is CAIGILRDTQYF. Written as DNA, the CDR3 is TGTGCCATCGGCATACTACGAGATACGCAGTATTTT.